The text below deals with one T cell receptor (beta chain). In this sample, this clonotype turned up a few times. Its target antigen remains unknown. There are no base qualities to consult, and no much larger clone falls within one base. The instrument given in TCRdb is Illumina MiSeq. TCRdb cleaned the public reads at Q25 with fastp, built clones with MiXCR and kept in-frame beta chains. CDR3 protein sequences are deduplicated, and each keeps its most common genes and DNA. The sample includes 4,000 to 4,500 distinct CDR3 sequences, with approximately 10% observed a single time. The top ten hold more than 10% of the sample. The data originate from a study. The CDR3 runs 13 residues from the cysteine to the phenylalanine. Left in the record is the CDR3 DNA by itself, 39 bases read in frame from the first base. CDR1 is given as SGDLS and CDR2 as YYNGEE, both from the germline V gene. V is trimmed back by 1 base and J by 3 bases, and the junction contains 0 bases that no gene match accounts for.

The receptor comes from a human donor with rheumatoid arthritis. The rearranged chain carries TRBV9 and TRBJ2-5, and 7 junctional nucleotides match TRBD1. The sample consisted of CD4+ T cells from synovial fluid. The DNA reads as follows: TGTGCCAGCAGCGTACAGGGGGAAGAGACCCAGTACTTC. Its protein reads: CASSVQGEETQYF.